This TCR beta chain was observed in a study of blood T cell repertoires in COVID-19. V was trimmed by 9 bases and J by 9 bases, leaving 27 bases between them. CDR3 length equals 16 residues. Germline V gene sequence: CDR1 WSHSY, CDR2 SAAADI. The method was immunoSEQ multiplex PCR; TCRdb's version includes in-frame clones alone and lacks a portion of them. Here the sample spans about 180,000 clones, 80% to 90% being singletons. The sequence derives from a woman aged 40-49 years with acute COVID-19. The V gene is TRBV10-2, the J gene TRBJ2-1, with D perhaps matching TRBD1 (7 bases). The sample comprised PBMCs or T cells enriched from blood (not recorded which). CDR3 coding DNA: TGCGCCAGTGAACCCGGCGGGGCAGGGGGGACGGGTGAGCAGTTCTTC. Its protein product is CASEPGGAGGTGEQFF.